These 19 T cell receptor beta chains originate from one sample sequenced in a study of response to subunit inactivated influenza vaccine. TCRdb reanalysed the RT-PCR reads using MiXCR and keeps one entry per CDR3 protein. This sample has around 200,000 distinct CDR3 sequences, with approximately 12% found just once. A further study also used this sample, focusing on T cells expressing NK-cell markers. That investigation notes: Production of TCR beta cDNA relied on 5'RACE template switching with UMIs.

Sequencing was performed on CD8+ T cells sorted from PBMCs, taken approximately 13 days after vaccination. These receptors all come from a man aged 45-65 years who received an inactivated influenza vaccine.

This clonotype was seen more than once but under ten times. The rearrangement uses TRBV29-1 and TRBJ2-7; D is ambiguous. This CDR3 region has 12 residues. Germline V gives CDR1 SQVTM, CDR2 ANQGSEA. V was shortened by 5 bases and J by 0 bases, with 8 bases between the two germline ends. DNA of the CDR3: TGCAGCGTTAATGACGGCTCCTACGAGCAGTACTTC. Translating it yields CSVNDGSYEQYF.

In nucleotides, the CDR3 is TGTGCCAGCAGCTTTTCGCGGAAAGAGACCCAGTACTTC. Its translation: CASSFSRKETQYF. The chain couples TRBV5-6 to TRBJ2-5; D uncertain. Germline V gene sequence: CDR1 SGHDT, CDR2 YYEEEE. The CDR3 consists of 13 residues. V was cut by 2 bases and J by 3 bases, with 8 bases left in between.

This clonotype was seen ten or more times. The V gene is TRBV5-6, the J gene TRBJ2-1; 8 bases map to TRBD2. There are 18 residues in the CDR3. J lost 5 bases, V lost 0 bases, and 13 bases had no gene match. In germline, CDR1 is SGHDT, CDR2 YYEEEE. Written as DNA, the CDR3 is TGTGCCAGCAGCTTGGATTTGATGGTCAGCGGGAGAAACAATGAGCAGTTCTTC. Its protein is CASSLDLMVSGRNNEQFF.

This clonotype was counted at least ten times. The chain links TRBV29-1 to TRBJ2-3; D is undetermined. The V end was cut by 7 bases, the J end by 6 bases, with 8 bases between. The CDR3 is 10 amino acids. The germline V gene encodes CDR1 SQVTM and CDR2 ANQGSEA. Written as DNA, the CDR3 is TGCAGCGCACGTCAGGATACGCAGTATTTT. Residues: CSARQDTQYF.

In nucleotides, the CDR3 is TGTGCCAGCAGTTTTAGCGCAGGGAACACCGGGGAGCTGTTTTTT. Protein product: CASSFSAGNTGELFF. The genes are TRBV12-3 or TRBV12-4 and TRBJ2-2; a possible D gene is TRBD2 (5 bases). With 3 bases removed from V and 1 base from J, the gap between germline ends came to 9 bases. The CDR3 has 15 amino acids.

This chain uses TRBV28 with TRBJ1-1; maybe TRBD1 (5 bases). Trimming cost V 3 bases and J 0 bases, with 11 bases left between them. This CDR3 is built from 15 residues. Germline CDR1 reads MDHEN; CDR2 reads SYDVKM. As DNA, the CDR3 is TGTGCCAGCAGTTTGACAGCCGTTATGAACACTGAAGCTTTCTTT. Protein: CASSLTAVMNTEAFF.

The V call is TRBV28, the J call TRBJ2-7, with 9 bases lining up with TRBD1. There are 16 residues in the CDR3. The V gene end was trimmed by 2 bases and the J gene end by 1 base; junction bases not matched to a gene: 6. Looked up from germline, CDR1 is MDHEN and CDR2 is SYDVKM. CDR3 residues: CASSLLGTGWSYEQYF. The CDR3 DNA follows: TGTGCCAGCAGTTTACTCGGGACAGGGTGGTCCTACGAGCAGTACTTC.

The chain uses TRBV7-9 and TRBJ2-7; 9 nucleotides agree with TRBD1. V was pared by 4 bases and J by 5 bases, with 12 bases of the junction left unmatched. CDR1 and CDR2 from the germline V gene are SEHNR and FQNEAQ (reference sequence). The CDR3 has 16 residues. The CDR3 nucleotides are TGTGCCAGCAGCTACCCTCCCGGGACAGGGACCCACGAGCAGTACTTC. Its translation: CASSYPPGTGTHEQYF.

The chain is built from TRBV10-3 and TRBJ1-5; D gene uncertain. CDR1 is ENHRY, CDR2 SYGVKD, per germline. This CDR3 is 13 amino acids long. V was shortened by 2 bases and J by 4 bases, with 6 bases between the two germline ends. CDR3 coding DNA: TGTGCCATCAGTGAGGAGGGAAATCAGCCCCAGCATTTT. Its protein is CAISEEGNQPQHF.

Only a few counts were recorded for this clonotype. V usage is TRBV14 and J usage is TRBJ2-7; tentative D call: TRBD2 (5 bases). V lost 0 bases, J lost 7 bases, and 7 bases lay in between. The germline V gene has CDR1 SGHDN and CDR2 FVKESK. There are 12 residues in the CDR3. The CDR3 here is CASSQEWREQYF. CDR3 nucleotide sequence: TGTGCCAGCAGCCAAGAGTGGAGGGAGCAGTACTTC.

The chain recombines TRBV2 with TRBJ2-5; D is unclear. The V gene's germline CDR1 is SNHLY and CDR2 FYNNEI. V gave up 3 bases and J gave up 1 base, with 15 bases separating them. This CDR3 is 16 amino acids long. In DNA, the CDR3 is TGTGCCAGCAGTGACAGAACGTGGGCATCCCAAGAGACCCAGTACTTC. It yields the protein CASSDRTWASQETQYF.

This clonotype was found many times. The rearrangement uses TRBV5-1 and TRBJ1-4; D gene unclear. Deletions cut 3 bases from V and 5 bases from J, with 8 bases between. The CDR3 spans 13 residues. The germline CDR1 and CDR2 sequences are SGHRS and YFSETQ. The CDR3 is CASSSSGNEKLFF. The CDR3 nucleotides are TGCGCCAGCAGCTCGTCCGGGAATGAAAAACTGTTTTTT. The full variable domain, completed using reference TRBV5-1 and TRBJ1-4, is KAGVTQTPRYLIKTRGQQVTLSCSPISGHRSVSWYQQTPGQGLQFLFEYFSETQRNKGNFPGRFSGRQFSNSRSEMNVSTLELGDSALYLCASSSSGNEKLFFGSGTQLSVL.

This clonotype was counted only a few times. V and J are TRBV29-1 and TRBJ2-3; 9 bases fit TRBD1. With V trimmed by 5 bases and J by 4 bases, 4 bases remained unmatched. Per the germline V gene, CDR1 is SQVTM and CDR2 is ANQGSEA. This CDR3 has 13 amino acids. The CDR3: CSVPDRGSDTQYF. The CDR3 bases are TGCAGCGTTCCCGACAGGGGGTCAGATACGCAGTATTTT.

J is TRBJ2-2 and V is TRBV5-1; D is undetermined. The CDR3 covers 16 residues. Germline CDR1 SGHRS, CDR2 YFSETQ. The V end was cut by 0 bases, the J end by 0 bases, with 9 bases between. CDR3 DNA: TGCGCCAGCAGCTTGGCCCAGAACGCGAACACCGGGGAGCTGTTTTTT. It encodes CASSLAQNANTGELFF.

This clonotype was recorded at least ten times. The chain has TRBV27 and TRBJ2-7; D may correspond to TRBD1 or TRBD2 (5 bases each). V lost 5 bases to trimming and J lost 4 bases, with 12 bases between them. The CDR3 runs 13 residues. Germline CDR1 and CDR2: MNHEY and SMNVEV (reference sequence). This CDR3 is CASSPLRGYEQYF. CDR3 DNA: TGTGCCAGCAGTCCCTTGAGGGGTTACGAGCAGTACTTC.

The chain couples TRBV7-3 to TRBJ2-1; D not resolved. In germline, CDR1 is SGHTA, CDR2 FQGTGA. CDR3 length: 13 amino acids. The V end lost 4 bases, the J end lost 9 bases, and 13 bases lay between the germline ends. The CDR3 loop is CASSYDSPGEQFF. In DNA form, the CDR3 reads TGTGCCAGCAGCTACGACTCCCCGGGTGAGCAGTTCTTC.

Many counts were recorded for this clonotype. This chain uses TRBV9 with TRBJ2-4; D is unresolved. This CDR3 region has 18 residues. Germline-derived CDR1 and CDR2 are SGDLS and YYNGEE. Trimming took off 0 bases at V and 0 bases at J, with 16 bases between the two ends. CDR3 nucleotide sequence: TGTGCCAGCAGCGTAGGGGTAACATTGTCTTTAGCCAAAAACATTCAGTACTTC. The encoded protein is CASSVGVTLSLAKNIQYF.

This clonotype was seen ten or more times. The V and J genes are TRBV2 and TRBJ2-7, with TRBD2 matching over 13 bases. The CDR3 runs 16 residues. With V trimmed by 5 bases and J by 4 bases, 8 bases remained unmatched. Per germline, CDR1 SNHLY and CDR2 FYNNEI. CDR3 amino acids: CASSKGTSGMRYEQYF. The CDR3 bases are TGTGCCAGCAGTAAAGGGACTAGCGGGATGAGGTACGAGCAGTACTTC. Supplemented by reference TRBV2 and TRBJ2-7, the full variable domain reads EPEVTQTPSHQVTQMGQEVILRCVPISNHLYFYWYRQILGQKVEFLVSFYNNEISEKSEIFDDQFSVERPDGSNFTLKIRSTKLEDSAMYFCASSKGTSGMRYEQYFGPGTRLTVT.

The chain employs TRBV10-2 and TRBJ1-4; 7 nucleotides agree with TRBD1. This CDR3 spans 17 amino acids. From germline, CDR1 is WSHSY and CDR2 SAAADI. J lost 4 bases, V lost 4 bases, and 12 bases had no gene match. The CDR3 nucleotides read TGCGCCAGCAGTGGAACTGCCCCGGGACAGATTAATGAAAAACTGTTTTTT. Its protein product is CASSGTAPGQINEKLFF.